This T cell receptor (beta chain) was profiled in a study of shared clonotypes between healthy human individuals. This clone was detected once. No antigen is known for it. The J segment lost 8 bases and the V segment lost 5 bases, leaving 11 bases of the junction unmatched. This CDR3 has 14 residues. CDR1 GTSNPN and CDR2 SVGIG come from the germline V gene (reference sequence). Study-level findings and limits: For sorted subsets, rarefaction showed incomplete sequencing despite large depth.

Sequencing was performed with immunoSEQ multiplex PCR; in TCRdb, only in-frame clones are kept and a portion is missing. This table holds roughly 2.5 million clones, roughly nine tenths found once. The sequence was collected from a man aged 18 to 30 in good health. Material: naive CD4+ T cells sorted from blood. Subset defined: CD45RA+ positively selected. The gene calls are TRBV30 and TRBJ2-1; 8 nucleotides align to TRBD2. The CDR3: CAWRHPGLGDEQFF. CDR3 in DNA: TGTGCCTGGCGTCACCCGGGACTAGGCGATGAGCAGTTCTTC.